This T cell receptor (beta chain) was captured by sequencing in a study of blood T cell repertoires in COVID-19. Germline lookup yields CDR1 SGHTA and CDR2 FQGNSA. The germline V and J ends were trimmed by 5 bases and 2 bases, with 23 bases remaining between them. The CDR3 totals 18 residues. Clones were sequenced by immunoSEQ multiplex PCR, and TCRdb holds only the in-frame ones, with some missing. The table includes tens of thousands of clones, roughly nine tenths detected once. Sequenced: peripheral blood. The J gene is TRBJ2-3, the V gene TRBV7-2; D possibly corresponds to TRBD1 (8 bases). The clonotype originates from a man aged 65 to 79 with active COVID-19. The DNA of the CDR3 is TGTGCCAGCAGCCAGCGGGACAGGAGCCGAGGGGACACAGATACGCAGTATTTT. Its translation is CASSQRDRSRGDTDTQYF.